The next 12 T cell receptor beta chains were all read from a single sample in a study of blood T cell repertoires in COVID-19. This table comes from immunoSEQ multiplex PCR, and its TCRdb copy is limited to in-frame clones, with some not included. The sample shows hundreds of thousands of clones, over 75% of them seen only once. Sequenced material: PBMCs or T cells enriched from blood (not recorded which). The receptors stem from a young man who had recovered from COVID-19.

Only one count was recorded for this clone. CDR3: CASSLSPPGSGRAGEQYF. In DNA form, the CDR3 reads TGCGCCAGCAGCTTAAGCCCCCCGGGAAGCGGGAGGGCTGGCGAGCAGTACTTC. This chain links TRBV5-1 with TRBJ2-7, with TRBD2 matching 10 bases. The CDR3 is made up of 18 amino acids. Germline lookup yields CDR1 SGHRS and CDR2 YFSETQ. J was trimmed by 6 bases and V by 2 bases; bases with no gene match: 17.

The genes are TRBV7-2 and TRBJ1-1; D remains ambiguous. The CDR3 is made up of 14 amino acids. Germline loops: CDR1 SGHTA, CDR2 FQGNSA. The V and J ends lost 1 base and 4 bases respectively, with 10 bases between them. DNA of the CDR3: TGTGCCAGCAGCTTAGGAGGCAGCACCACTGAAGCTTTCTTT. This translates into CASSLGGSTTEAFF.

The rearrangement links TRBV27 to TRBJ2-6; 8 bases fit TRBD2. Trimming at V came to 6 bases and at J to 0 bases, leaving 4 bases not matched to a gene. This CDR3 contains 16 residues. Germline lookup yields CDR1 MNHEY and CDR2 SMNVEV (reference sequence). The CDR3 DNA is TGTGCCAGCAGCCGGGAGGGTTACTCTGGGGCCAACGTCCTGACTTTC. This gives the protein CASSREGYSGANVLTF.

This chain connects TRBV2 to TRBJ2-1; 10 bases line up with TRBD2. CDR3 size: 18 residues. CDR1 is SNHLY, CDR2 FYNNEI, per germline. The junction had 18 bases not matched to a gene; V was cut back by 8 bases and J by 5 bases. CDR3 sequence: CASGPGLARRRVNNEQFF. The CDR3 DNA follows: TGTGCCAGCGGCCCGGGACTAGCGCGCAGGAGAGTCAACAATGAGCAGTTCTTC.

V is TRBV14 and J is TRBJ2-1; no clear D gene. This CDR3 region has 13 residues. Trimming took off 5 bases at V and 6 bases at J, with 11 bases between the two ends. Per germline, CDR1 SGHDN and CDR2 FVKESK. The CDR3 reads CASSVNLLNEQFF. For the CDR3, the DNA is TGTGCCAGCAGCGTAAATCTCCTCAATGAGCAGTTCTTC.

This sequence joins TRBV30 and TRBJ2-5, with 13 bases that match TRBD2. This CDR3 comprises 16 residues. The J segment lost 5 bases and the V segment lost 0 bases, leaving 6 bases of the junction unmatched. Germline V CDR1 and CDR2: GTSNPN, SVGIG (reference sequence). The CDR3 DNA follows: TGTGCCTGGAGTGTATGGGGGACTAGCGGGACGGAGACCCAGTACTTC. This translates into CAWSVWGTSGTETQYF. The full variable domain, its missing parts supplied by reference TRBV30 and TRBJ2-5, is SQTIHQWPATLVQPVGSPLSLECTVEGTSNPNLYWYRQAAGRGLQLLFYSVGIGQISSEVPQNLSASRPQDRQFILSSKKLLLSDSGFYLCAWSVWGTSGTETQYFGPGTRLLVL.

The chain joins TRBV7-2 to TRBJ2-7; TRBD2 might be the D (7 bases). Germline-derived CDR1 and CDR2 are SGHTA and FQGNSA. V lost 8 bases, J lost 6 bases, and 17 bases lay in between. The CDR3 runs to 13 residues. As DNA, the CDR3 is TGTGCCAGCTCCGATTGGGGGGGCGGCGAGCAGTACTTC. It encodes CASSDWGGGEQYF.

The CDR3 is CASRWGTGVIRYEKLFF. The CDR3 DNA follows: TGTGCCAGCAGATGGGGGACAGGGGTAATCCGATATGAAAAACTGTTTTTT. The V call is TRBV28, the J call TRBJ1-4; 10 bases are a match to TRBD1. The CDR3 is made up of 17 amino acids. Germline V gene lookup returns CDR1 MDHEN and CDR2 SYDVKM. V dropped 6 bases and J dropped 6; count of bases not matched to a gene: 13.

The chain recombines TRBV25-1 with TRBJ2-1; 10 nucleotides align to TRBD1. The CDR3 has 17 residues. Germline V gives CDR1 MGHDK, CDR2 SYGVNS. The V and J ends lost 4 bases and 7 bases, in that order; junction bases with no gene match: 13. CDR3 residues: CASSATTGQGLWNEQFF. As DNA, the CDR3 is TGTGCCAGCAGTGCGACCACGGGACAGGGGTTATGGAATGAGCAGTTCTTC.

This clone came up once. The chain combines TRBV6-6 with TRBJ1-1; D call uncertain. The CDR3 covers 13 residues. Germline lookup yields CDR1 MNHNY and CDR2 SVGAGI (reference sequence). Trimming took 5 bases from V and 8 from J, leaving 15 bases between them. The CDR3 sequence: CASSHEARQEAFF. The DNA of the CDR3 is TGTGCCAGCAGTCACGAAGCCCGACAAGAAGCTTTCTTT.

V usage is TRBV7-8 and J usage is TRBJ2-1; 11 positions match TRBD2. V was pared by 5 bases and J by 4 bases, with 4 bases of the junction left unmatched. CDR1 SGHVS and CDR2 FQNEAQ come from the germline V gene. CDR3 size: 15 residues. CDR3 DNA: TGTGCCAGCAGCGGTAGCGGGAGGGTTTACAATGAGCAGTTCTTC. It codes for CASSGSGRVYNEQFF.

J is TRBJ1-2 and V is TRBV3-1 (or the pseudogene TRBV3-2); 9 bases align to TRBD1. The J segment lost 6 bases and the V segment lost 4 bases, leaving 6 bases of the junction unmatched. CDR3 size: 14 residues. Germline V gene lookup returns CDR1 LGHDT and CDR2 YNNKEL (reference sequence). The CDR3 protein is CASSPSRDRDGYTF. The CDR3 DNA follows: TGTGCCAGCAGCCCGTCCCGGGACAGGGATGGCTACACCTTC.